This T cell receptor beta chain was found in a study of blood T cell repertoires in COVID-19. Study processing details: Amplification from reference gene primers served as the basis for estimated nucleated cell counts. Repertoires were generated with immunoSEQ multiplex PCR, while TCRdb's copy carries only in-frame clones and drops some. The D gene and trimming were derived from the DNA, and the V and J assignments and clone size from that table. Of a few hundred thousand clones detected, 75% to 95% appear once; the ten largest clones hold 2.5% to 3%. Germline-derived CDR1 and CDR2 are MNHNY and SVGAGI (reference sequence). V lost 5 bases to trimming and J lost 10 bases; unmatched junction nucleotides: 12. The CDR3 length is 14 residues.

The chain employs TRBV6-6 and TRBJ1-2; 8 nucleotides match TRBD1. The sequence was obtained from a person aged 18 to 30 with COVID-19, enrolled during active disease. Sequenced sample: peripheral blood. The CDR3 DNA sequence: TGTGCCAGCAGTGGGGGGCAGGGGGCGGTAGACTACACCTTC. Protein: CASSGGQGAVDYTF.